These T cell receptor beta chains were read from a single sample in a study of vaccination and CD4 T cells after COVID-19. TCRdb fed the PCR reads into MiXCR, producing one record per CDR3 protein. The sample consists of fewer than 10,000 distinct CDR3 sequences, about 65% of them appearing once. Antigen specificity for these receptors is unknown. What was sequenced was CD4+ T cells from blood, cultured in vitro. The receptors shown here come from a human donor who had recovered from COVID-19. CDR3s include the opening cysteine and the closing phenylalanine or tryptophan. D genes are given only for firm matches. Expanded clones are given a class, and other clones once, few, many or no size at all.

V	J	D	size	CDR3	DNA
TRBV6-2/TRBV6-3	TRBJ2-6	NA	few	CASSHDSGSGANVLTF	TGTGCCAGCAGTCACGACAGTGGCTCTGGGGCCAACGTCCTGACTTTC
TRBV6-1	TRBJ2-7	NA	few	CASAPGGTATFEQYF	TGTGCCAGCGCTCCGGGAGGGACAGCAACCTTCGAGCAGTACTTC
TRBV30	TRBJ1-2	NA	once	CAWSGGGYSYTF	TGTGCCTGGAGTGGGGGGGGCTATAGCTACACCTTC
TRBV7-6	TRBJ2-7	NA	few	CASSPRSSYEQYF	TGTGCCAGCAGCCCGAGAAGCTCCTACGAGCAGTACTTC
TRBV19	TRBJ2-2	TRBD1	few	CASSGTGNTGELFF	TGTGCCAGTAGCGGGACAGGGAACACCGGGGAGCTGTTTTTT
TRBV5-4	TRBJ2-3	NA	NA	CASSLAERPGDTQYF	TGTGCCAGCAGCTTGGCGGAGCGACCAGGGGATACGCAGTATTTT
TRBV6-1	TRBJ2-2	NA	NA	CASRRGNTGELFF	TGTGCCAGCAGAAGGGGGAACACCGGGGAGCTGTTTTTT
TRBV12-3/TRBV12-4	TRBJ1-2	NA	NA	CASSWATGIYGYTF	TGTGCCAGCAGTTGGGCGACAGGAATCTATGGCTACACCTTC
TRBV7-2	TRBJ1-3	TRBD1	few	CASSLTGQGRNTIYF	TGTGCCAGCAGCTTAACGGGACAGGGGAGGAACACCATATATTTT
TRBV24-1	TRBJ1-2	TRBD1	few	CATSDLAAGGYGYTF	TGTGCCACCAGTGATTTGGCGGCAGGGGGCTATGGCTACACCTTC
TRBV6-5	TRBJ1-2	TRBD1	NA	CASSYSGQAYGYTF	TGTGCCAGCAGTTACTCGGGACAGGCGTATGGCTACACCTTC
TRBV6-5	TRBJ1-6	NA	NA	CASSYSVVDPLHF	TGTGCCAGCAGTTACTCGGTAGTCGACCCCCTCCACTTT
TRBV2	TRBJ1-2	TRBD1	NA	CASSGGQNYGYTF	TGTGCCAGCAGTGGGGGACAGAACTATGGCTACACCTTC
TRBV2	TRBJ2-5	NA	NA	CASRGATETQYF	TGTGCCAGCCGGGGGGCCACCGAGACCCAGTACTTC
TRBV30	TRBJ1-1	NA	NA	CAWTPGANTEAFF	TGTGCCTGGACCCCGGGGGCGAACACTGAAGCTTTCTTT
TRBV6-1	TRBJ1-1	NA	NA	CASSDVAATNTEAFF	TGTGCCAGCAGTGACGTAGCTGCTACGAACACTGAAGCTTTCTTT
TRBV7-2	TRBJ2-1	NA	NA	CASSLGSSSYNEQFF	TGTGCCAGCAGCTTAGGGTCTAGCTCCTACAATGAGCAGTTCTTC
TRBV19	TRBJ2-7	TRBD1	large	CASSQDRYEQYF	TGTGCCAGTAGTCAGGACAGGTACGAGCAGTACTTC
TRBV5-1	TRBJ2-5	NA	NA	CASRLGGWRETQYF	TGCGCCAGCAGACTTGGGGGGTGGAGAGAGACCCAGTACTTC
TRBV30	TRBJ1-1	NA	NA	CAWSPNRDTEAFF	TGTGCCTGGAGCCCGAACAGGGACACTGAAGCTTTCTTT
TRBV12-3/TRBV12-4	TRBJ2-1	TRBD2	NA	CASSLTSGGVAEQFF	TGTGCCAGCAGTTTGACTAGCGGGGGGGTGGCAGAGCAGTTCTTC
TRBV30	TRBJ1-6	NA	NA	CAWSESAPYNSPLHF	TGTGCCTGGAGTGAAAGCGCTCCCTATAATTCACCCCTCCACTTT
TRBV5-1	TRBJ2-1	NA	NA	CASSPQGPLSYNEQFF	TGCGCCAGCAGCCCCCAGGGCCCGTTATCCTACAATGAGCAGTTCTTC
TRBV6-1	TRBJ1-1	NA	NA	CASSSGIEAFF	TGTGCCAGCAGCTCGGGGATTGAAGCTTTCTTT
TRBV20-1	TRBJ1-1	TRBD1	NA	CSAPQGGLNTEAFF	TGCAGTGCTCCCCAGGGGGGCCTGAACACTGAAGCTTTCTTT
TRBV28	TRBJ1-5	NA	NA	CASSLRQDSNQPQHF	TGTGCCAGCAGTTTAAGGCAGGATAGCAATCAGCCCCAGCATTTT
TRBV6-1	TRBJ1-2	NA	few	CASSADAAYYGYTF	TGTGCCAGCAGCGCAGACGCTGCCTACTATGGCTACACCTTC
TRBV30	TRBJ1-1	NA	NA	CAWSKNTEAFF	TGTGCCTGGAGTAAGAACACTGAAGCTTTCTTT
TRBV24-1	TRBJ1-1	NA	few	CATSDFVRYTEAFF	TGTGCCACCAGTGATTTCGTCCGCTACACTGAAGCTTTCTTT
TRBV29-1	TRBJ1-1	NA	NA	CSGGQLNTEAFF	TGCAGCGGTGGTCAGTTGAACACTGAAGCTTTCTTT
TRBV6-1	TRBJ2-2	TRBD2	once	CASSLGGADTGELFF	TGTGCCAGCAGCCTCGGGGGGGCCGACACCGGGGAGCTGTTTTTT
TRBV27	TRBJ1-3	NA	few	CASSLSRDMAGNTIYF	TGTGCCAGCAGTTTATCCCGGGACATGGCCGGAAACACCATATATTTT
TRBV4-3	TRBJ1-6	NA	once	CASSQDSHSNSPLHF	TGCGCCAGCAGCCAAGATAGTCACTCGAATTCACCCCTCCACTTT
TRBV28	TRBJ2-7	NA	NA	CASKSGTLYEQYF	TGTGCCAGCAAGAGCGGAACCCTCTACGAGCAGTACTTC
TRBV21-1	TRBJ1-2	NA	few	CASKLGKYYGYTF	TGTGCCAGCAAATTGGGGAAGTACTATGGCTACACCTTC
TRBV20-1	TRBJ2-3	NA	NA	CSASPARTSTDTQYF	TGCAGTGCTAGTCCTGCTCGCACTAGCACAGATACGCAGTATTTT
TRBV20-1	TRBJ2-1	TRBD2	once	CSARVASGSSYNEQFF	TGCAGTGCTAGAGTGGCTAGCGGCAGCTCCTACAATGAGCAGTTCTTC
TRBV20-1	TRBJ2-3	TRBD2	NA	CSARDRKRGDSDTQYF	TGCAGTGCTAGAGATAGGAAGCGGGGGGACTCAGATACGCAGTATTTT
TRBV19	TRBJ1-1	NA	NA	CASTGQLNTEAFF	TGTGCCAGTACCGGACAATTGAACACTGAAGCTTTCTTT
TRBV27	TRBJ2-3	NA	NA	CASSARSRGDTQYF	TGTGCCAGCAGTGCTAGGAGCCGGGGAGATACGCAGTATTTT
TRBV15	TRBJ1-1	NA	few	CATSRDLGQGITEAFF	TGTGCCACCAGCAGAGATCTAGGGCAGGGAATCACTGAAGCTTTCTTT
TRBV11-2	TRBJ1-1	NA	NA	CASSPLAPSYPRTEAFF	TGTGCCAGCAGTCCCCTCGCTCCCAGCTATCCCCGGACTGAAGCTTTCTTT
TRBV1	TRBJ2-5	NA	NA	CTSSQNPGTSGQYQGTQYF	TGCACCAGCAGCCAAAACCCCGGGACTAGCGGGCAGTACCAAGGGACCCAGTACTTC